The 29 T cell receptor beta chains below were found in one sample sequenced in a study of T cell responses to AZD1222 COVID-19 vaccine (dated by TCRdb to the early 2020s). Libraries were made using the immunoSEQ multiplex PCR assay. Drawn from immuneACCESS, this table holds only the in-frame rearrangements with V and J called that TCRdb kept. Clones are partly lost; checked studies trace under half to an unresolved V gene and leave the rest unexplained. Across this sample there are 150,000 or so clones, with about nine tenths seen only once. The leading ten clones occupy about 3.8% of the sample. Reading the label with the study, this specimen's time point is: about 28 days (+/-7) after the second vaccine dose. The sequencing used peripheral blood, collected 28 days after the second AZD1222 dose. Receptors originate from an adult who received the AZD1222 COVID-19 vaccine.

This chain joins TRBV7-9 and TRBJ1-4; TRBD1 is a possible D gene (6 bases). This CDR3 is built from 13 residues. V lost 4 bases and J 7 bases, leaving 10 bases between the germline ends. Germline CDR1 SEHNR, CDR2 FQNEAQ (reference sequence). CDR3 sequence reads: CASSSRGFEKLFF. In DNA form, the CDR3 reads TGTGCCAGCAGCTCCAGGGGTTTTGAAAAACTGTTTTTT. The variable domain in full, completed from reference TRBV7-9 and TRBJ1-4, reads DTGVSQNPRHKITKRGQNVTFRCDPISEHNRLYWYRQTLGQGPEFLTYFQNEAQLEKSRLLSDRFSAERPKGSFSTLEIQRTEQGDSAMYLCASSSRGFEKLFFGSGTQLSVL.

The chain has TRBV9 and TRBJ2-1; D might be TRBD2 (5 bases). Germline V CDR1 and CDR2: SGDLS, YYNGEE. The CDR3 is 13 amino acids. Deletions cut 4 bases from V and 4 bases from J, with 9 bases between. The CDR3 bases are TGTGCCAGCAGCCCGCGAGGGTACAATGAGCAGTTCTTC. It specifies CASSPRGYNEQFF.

J is TRBJ2-2 and V is TRBV19; 7 bases fit TRBD2. This CDR3 comprises 14 residues. After removal of 3 bases from V and 7 bases from J, the junction contained 5 bases not matched to a gene. The germline V gene has CDR1 LNHDA and CDR2 SQIVND (reference sequence). The DNA for the CDR3 is TGTGCCAGTAGTATGGTGGGGGGGAACGGGGAGCTGTTTTTT. Encoded protein: CASSMVGGNGELFF.

The genes are TRBV6-5 and TRBJ2-1; the D is unclear. The CDR3 sequence is 12 residues long. Germline CDR1 and CDR2: MNHEY and SVGAGI. Trimming removed 8 bases at V and 8 bases at J, with 13 bases between. The CDR3 coding sequence is TGTGCCAGCTGGTGGCACGGAGATGAGCAGTTCTTC. It codes for CASWWHGDEQFF.

This chain uses TRBV27 with TRBJ2-7; D remains unclear. The CDR3 loop spans 13 amino acids. Germline V gene sequence: CDR1 MNHEY, CDR2 SMNVEV (reference sequence). With 2 bases removed from V and 2 bases from J, the gap between germline ends came to 7 bases. The CDR3 is CASSLNKAYEQYF. In nucleotides, the CDR3 is TGTGCCAGCAGTTTAAACAAGGCCTACGAGCAGTACTTC.

This rearrangement joins TRBV7-2 to TRBJ2-5, with 15 bases matching TRBD2. The CDR3 has 17 residues. Germline assignment: CDR1 SGHTA and CDR2 FQGNSA. V lost 5 bases to trimming and J lost 5 bases; unmatched junction nucleotides: 9. As DNA, the CDR3 is TGTGCCAGCAGCCCAGGACTAGCGGGGGGGCGCAGTGAGACCCAGTACTTC. This encodes CASSPGLAGGRSETQYF.

This rearrangement joins TRBV5-1 to TRBJ1-4, with TRBD1 matching 7 bases. The junction had 4 bases not matched to a gene; V was cut back by 2 bases and J by 0 bases. The CDR3 runs 16 residues. CDR1 is SGHRS and CDR2 is YFSETQ in the germline V gene. The CDR3 DNA reads TGCGCCAGCAGCTTAGAACAGGGGACAACTAATGAAAAACTGTTTTTT. It specifies CASSLEQGTTNEKLFF. Based on the CDR3 plus reference TRBV5-1 and TRBJ1-4, the full variable domain is KAGVTQTPRYLIKTRGQQVTLSCSPISGHRSVSWYQQTPGQGLQFLFEYFSETQRNKGNFPGRFSGRQFSNSRSEMNVSTLELGDSALYLCASSLEQGTTNEKLFFGSGTQLSVL.

The V and J genes are TRBV7-2 and TRBJ2-3; 9 bases line up with TRBD2. The CDR3 covers 15 residues. Looked up from germline, CDR1 is SGHTA and CDR2 is FQGNSA. Unmatched junction bases numbered 3, after V lost 2 bases and J lost 3 bases. The DNA for the CDR3 is TGTGCCAGCAGCTTATCTAGCGGGGTAACAGATACGCAGTATTTT. Its protein product is CASSLSSGVTDTQYF.

The rearrangement links TRBV5-1 to TRBJ2-5, with 8 bases matching TRBD2. The germline V gene encodes CDR1 SGHRS and CDR2 YFSETQ. This CDR3 has 16 amino acids. The V gene end was trimmed by 3 bases and the J gene end by 0 bases; junction bases not matched to a gene: 7. The CDR3 spells CASSSELAEYQETQYF. In DNA form, the CDR3 reads TGCGCCAGCAGCTCCGAACTAGCGGAGTACCAAGAGACCCAGTACTTC.

The chain couples TRBV5-1 to TRBJ2-1; TRBD2 aligns across 8 bases. V trimming: 3 bases; J trimming: 5 bases; junction bases outside the gene matches: 10. The CDR3 contains 16 residues. Germline V gene lookup returns CDR1 SGHRS and CDR2 YFSETQ. This chain's CDR3 is CASSSSSGSVNNEQFF. CDR3 DNA: TGCGCCAGCAGCTCCTCTAGCGGGTCTGTGAACAATGAGCAGTTCTTC.

CDR3 bases: TGTGCCAGCAGCTTAGGGGGCAGGGGGGCTTATGGCTACACCTTC. This sequence encodes CASSLGGRGAYGYTF. The chain has TRBV7-6 and TRBJ1-2; 7 positions agree with TRBD1. J lost 5 bases, V lost 1 base, and 7 bases had no gene match. CDR3 length: 15 residues. The germline V gene has CDR1 SGHVS and CDR2 FNYEAQ.

The rearrangement joins TRBV10-3 to TRBJ2-7, with 7 bases identical to TRBD2. Germline V lookup: CDR1 ENHRY, CDR2 SYGVKD. The CDR3 has 15 residues. After removal of 4 bases from V and 7 bases from J, the junction contained 13 bases not matched to a gene. This CDR3 reads CAISGRAGELTEQYF. The CDR3 DNA follows: TGTGCCATCAGTGGAAGGGCGGGGGAACTGACAGAGCAGTACTTC.

This clone was counted once. The DNA of the CDR3 is TGTGCCAGCTCACCACTTGGCACTCCGAGACCTTTAGCCAAAAACATTCAGTACTTC. It yields the protein CASSPLGTPRPLAKNIQYF. This rearrangement joins TRBV18 to TRBJ2-4; no clear D. V gave up 1 base and J gave up 0 bases, with 19 bases separating them. CDR1 and CDR2 (germline): KGHSH, LQKENI. CDR3 size: 19 residues.

This clone was picked up one time. J is TRBJ2-2 and V is TRBV10-3, with TRBD2 identical over 12 bases. Germline-derived CDR1 and CDR2 are ENHRY and SYGVKD. J lost 1 base, V lost 5 bases, and 14 bases had no gene match. CDR3 size: 20 residues. The CDR3 DNA follows: TGTGCCATCAGTAATCCGGGACTAGCGGGCGAAATGGGGAACACCGGGGAGCTGTTTTTT. This gives the protein CAISNPGLAGEMGNTGELFF.

This chain links TRBV30 with TRBJ1-6; TRBD1 might be the D (5 bases). V lost 2 bases and J lost 7, with 6 bases in between. The germline V gene encodes CDR1 GTSNPN and CDR2 SVGIG (reference sequence). The CDR3 contains 12 residues. Here the CDR3 DNA reads TGTGCCTGGAGTCCAGGGAATTCACCCCTCCACTTT. This gives the protein CAWSPGNSPLHF.

The chain couples TRBV5-4 to TRBJ1-6; TRBD1 matches 7 bases. Germline values: CDR1 SGHNT, CDR2 YYREEE (reference sequence). The CDR3 totals 13 residues. V lost 5 bases to trimming and J lost 8 bases; unmatched junction nucleotides: 4. The CDR3 sequence is CASSPDRDSPLHF. For the CDR3, the DNA is TGTGCCAGCAGTCCAGACAGGGATTCACCCCTCCACTTT. The full variable domain, its missing parts supplied by reference TRBV5-4 and TRBJ1-6, is ETGVTQSPTHLIKTRGQQVTLRCSSQSGHNTVSWYQQALGQGPQFIFQYYREEENGRGNFPPRFSGLQFPNYSSELNVNALELDDSALYLCASSPDRDSPLHFGNGTRLTVT.

The V gene is TRBV4-1, the J gene TRBJ2-5; D is unclear. The germline V gene encodes CDR1 MGHRA and CDR2 YSYEKL. The V end was cut by 0 bases, the J end by 4 bases, with 9 bases between. This CDR3 is built from 14 residues. As DNA, the CDR3 is TGCGCCAGCAGCCAAGATTGGGTATCAGAGACCCAGTACTTC. Translating it yields CASSQDWVSETQYF.

The count of this clone is one. V usage is TRBV11-2 and J usage is TRBJ2-5, with D possibly matching TRBD2 (6 bases). Germline CDR1 and CDR2: SGHAT and FQNNGV. This CDR3 comprises 14 residues. Between the trimmed V and J ends, which lost 2 bases and 4 bases, there was a span of 11 bases. CDR3: CASSLSGLIETQYF. The CDR3 DNA reads as TGTGCCAGCAGCTTATCCGGACTAATAGAGACCCAGTACTTC.

This CDR3 reads CASSLTSGGHDEQFF. Here the CDR3 DNA reads TGCGCCAGCAGCTTAACTAGCGGGGGCCACGATGAGCAGTTCTTC. V usage is TRBV5-1 and J usage is TRBJ2-1; the match to TRBD2 covers 11 bases. CDR1 is SGHRS, CDR2 YFSETQ, per germline. The CDR3 runs 15 residues. With V trimmed by 2 bases and J by 8 bases, 6 bases remained unmatched.

The chain employs TRBV9 and TRBJ2-7, with D unresolved. V was cut by 4 bases and J by 4 bases, with 18 bases left in between. Looked up from germline, CDR1 is SGDLS and CDR2 is YYNGEE. The CDR3 is 15 residues long. CDR3 region: CASSPRSTPTYEQYF. The DNA for the CDR3 is TGTGCCAGCAGCCCCCGTAGCACACCCACATACGAGCAGTACTTC.

This chain joins TRBV20-1 and TRBJ2-3; 8 positions match TRBD2. CDR3 size: 15 residues. In germline, CDR1 is DFQATT, CDR2 SNEGSKA (reference sequence). The V and J ends lost 3 bases and 1 base, in that order; junction bases with no gene match: 6. The CDR3 DNA is TGCAGTGCTAGTTTCGGACTAGCAGGCACAGATACGCAGTATTTT. Translation gives CSASFGLAGTDTQYF.

The V gene is TRBV9, the J gene TRBJ2-3; 7 nucleotides agree with TRBD2. After removal of 0 bases from V and 4 bases from J, the junction contained 2 bases not matched to a gene. The CDR3 has 14 amino acids. Per germline, CDR1 SGDLS and CDR2 YYNGEE. In nucleotides, the CDR3 is TGTGCCAGCAGCGTAGGAGCGGGACCAGATACGCAGTATTTT. Its translation is CASSVGAGPDTQYF.

V and J are TRBV19 and TRBJ1-5; D ambiguous. The CDR3 is made up of 12 amino acids. Trimming removed 9 bases from V and 1 base from J, with 7 bases in between. In germline, CDR1 is LNHDA, CDR2 SQIVND (reference sequence). CDR3 residues: CASTESNQPQHF. The DNA for the CDR3 is TGTGCCAGCACAGAGAGCAATCAGCCCCAGCATTTT.

The CDR3 spells CSVGGQLSGYTF. In DNA form, the CDR3 reads TGCAGCGTTGGGGGGCAGTTGAGTGGCTACACCTTC. The gene calls are TRBV29-1 and TRBJ1-2; possible D gene TRBD1, 6 bases. Trimming pared 4 bases from V and 7 bases from J, leaving 13 bases between. CDR1 and CDR2 from the germline V gene are SQVTM and ANQGSEA. The CDR3 covers 12 residues.

The V call is TRBV6-5, the J call TRBJ2-4, with TRBD1 as a possible D gene (5 bases). The V end lost 2 bases, the J end lost 5 bases, and 10 bases lay between the germline ends. The CDR3 extends over 14 amino acids. Germline V gene data show CDR1 as MNHEY and CDR2 as SVGAGI. CDR3 nucleotides: TGTGCCAGCAGTTACCAGGGCAGAGAAAACATTCAGTACTTC. This codes for CASSYQGRENIQYF.

The chain employs TRBV4-1 and TRBJ2-7, with TRBD1 matching 9 bases. V lost 3 bases to trimming and J lost 6 bases; unmatched junction nucleotides: 12. The CDR3 has 16 residues. CDR1 and CDR2 (germline): MGHRA, YSYEKL. The CDR3 sequence is CASSQGVGTGSGEQYF. CDR3 in DNA: TGCGCCAGCAGCCAGGGGGTGGGGACAGGGTCTGGCGAGCAGTACTTC.

The V gene is TRBV28, the J gene TRBJ2-7; 7 bases agree with TRBD1. The CDR3 totals 14 residues. In germline, CDR1 is MDHEN, CDR2 SYDVKM. The V gene end was trimmed by 3 bases and the J gene end by 1 base; junction bases not matched to a gene: 3. CDR3 DNA sequence: TGTGCCAGCAGTTTTCGACAGGGATCCTACGAGCAGTACTTC. As protein: CASSFRQGSYEQYF.

The V and J genes are TRBV7-9 and TRBJ2-7; D not resolved. With 5 bases removed from V and 3 bases from J, the gap between germline ends came to 14 bases. Germline V gene data show CDR1 as SEHNR and CDR2 as FQNEAQ (reference sequence). The CDR3 is made up of 14 amino acids. As DNA, the CDR3 is TGTGCCAGCAGCGTATCCGAAACCTACTACGAGCAGTACTTC. Translated: CASSVSETYYEQYF. Full variable domain (rest looked up from reference TRBV7-9 and TRBJ2-7): DTGVSQNPRHKITKRGQNVTFRCDPISEHNRLYWYRQTLGQGPEFLTYFQNEAQLEKSRLLSDRFSAERPKGSFSTLEIQRTEQGDSAMYLCASSVSETYYEQYFGPGTRLTVT.

The rearrangement uses TRBV15 and TRBJ2-7, with 12 bases that match TRBD1. J was trimmed by 5 bases and V by 1 base; bases with no gene match: 3. The CDR3 contains 15 residues. The germline gives CDR1 LNHNV, CDR2 YYDKDF (reference sequence). The CDR3 DNA follows: TGTGCCACCAGCAGAGTGGGACAGGGGGCCCACGAGCAGTACTTC. Protein: CATSRVGQGAHEQYF. Drawing the rest from reference TRBV15 and TRBJ2-7, the complete variable domain is DAMVIQNPRYQVTQFGKPVTLSCSQTLNHNVMYWYQQKSSQAPKLLFHYYDKDFNNEADTPDNFQSRRPNTSFCFLDIRSPGLGDTAMYLCATSRVGQGAHEQYFGPGTRLTVT.